This T cell receptor beta chain appears in the sequencing data of a study of response to subunit inactivated influenza vaccine. Study-wide points: Authors suggested few new T cells are recruited by each seasonal influenza vaccination.

Using its own MiXCR run on the RT-PCR reads, TCRdb lists one record per CDR3 protein. The table includes 250,000 to 350,000 distinct CDR3 sequences, approximately 23% detected once. This clonotype appeared a few times. The antigen is not known. The origin of this receptor is a man between 50 and 69 years old who received an inactivated influenza vaccine. Specimen: PBMCs from blood, collected 21 months after vaccination.

For the CDR3, the DNA is TGTGCCAGCAGCCCGAGAGGGAGGGACAGTGAAGCTTTCTTT. Its protein is CASSPRGRDSEAFF. The V gene is TRBV3-1, the J gene TRBJ1-1; 7 nucleotides align to TRBD1. Germline-derived CDR1 and CDR2 are LGHDT and YNNKEL (reference sequence). CDR3 length: 14 residues. With 4 bases clipped from V and 7 bases from J, the junction kept 9 bases outside the gene matches.